This passage covers 25 T cell receptor beta chains from one sample sequenced in a study of post-analysis software for immune sequencing data. Their antigen targets remain unknown. Unique molecular identifiers were present in the TCR beta cDNA libraries. TCRdb itself ran the PCR reads through MiXCR, one entry per CDR3 protein. The table lists about 260,000 distinct CDR3 sequences, approximately 34% of them singletons. Findings of the study overall: Controls had lower frequencies than patients of roughly five TRBV segments, which included TRBV5-6, TRBV5-1 and TRBV20-1.

The specimen sequenced was blood. These receptor sequences come from a girl aged 5-17 years with multiple sclerosis.

This clonotype was seen only a few times. A single base separates this from a much larger clone, so it may be a read error. V usage is TRBV5-1 and J usage is TRBJ2-7, with no clear D. The V gene lost 4 bases and the J gene lost 9 bases, with 8 bases spanning the gap. This CDR3 contains 10 residues. The germline V gene has CDR1 SGHRS and CDR2 YFSETQ. CDR3 sequence (DNA): TGCGCCAGCAGCCAAGTAGGGCAGTACTTC. Its protein is CASSQVGQYF.

About this clonotype itself: This may arise from a read error, as a much more abundant clone is one base away. V usage is TRBV28 and J usage is TRBJ1-2; no clear D. The CDR3 has 14 amino acids. CDR1 and CDR2 (germline): MDHEN, SYDVKM. The CDR3 DNA sequence: TGTGCCAGCAGTTTAGTAGGGCAGGACTATGACTACACCTTC. This translates into CASSLVGQDYDYTF.

This clonotype was detected ten times or more. The chain carries TRBV11-2 and TRBJ2-1, with 9 positions matching TRBD2. The CDR3 extends over 19 amino acids. V was pared by 1 base and J by 4 bases, with 14 bases of the junction left unmatched. The germline V gene encodes CDR1 SGHAT and CDR2 FQNNGV. The CDR3 nucleotides read TGTGCCAGCAGCTTAGTCCCGCGGGGGGGCCGTCTTGAGTACAATGAGCAGTTCTTC. This encodes CASSLVPRGGRLEYNEQFF.

About this clonotype: The junction does not match germline at one end; this may be a read error. This sequence joins TRBV12-3 or TRBV12-4 and TRBJ2-3, with 11 bases aligning to TRBD2. CDR3 length: 16 amino acids. Here the CDR3 reads CASSPTSGGPTGTQYF. CDR3 in DNA: TGTGCCAGCAGCCCCACTAGCGGGGGACCCACAGGTACGCAGTATTTT.

This clonotype was found many times. The chain is built from TRBV5-1 and TRBJ1-5; 7 positions agree with TRBD1. CDR3 length: 15 amino acids. Trimming at V came to 4 bases and at J to 3 bases, leaving 7 bases not matched to a gene. The germline gives CDR1 SGHRS, CDR2 YFSETQ. The CDR3 coding sequence is TGCGCCAGCAGCCGAGAGGGGGCCTCCAATCAGCCCCAGCATTTT. This translates into CASSREGASNQPQHF.

This chain joins TRBV12-3 or TRBV12-4 and TRBJ2-7; 8 bases fit TRBD1. Unmatched junction bases numbered 5, after V lost 5 bases and J lost 2 bases. This CDR3 is 14 amino acids long. CDR3 sequence (DNA): TGTGCCAGCAGTGACACAGGGGGGACCTACGAGCAGTACTTC. Its protein is CASSDTGGTYEQYF.

Comments on this clonotype: A much larger clonotype is one base distant, so this may be a read error. The rearrangement links TRBV27 to TRBJ2-5; D gene ambiguous. The ends were cut back, 11 bases at V and 1 base at J, with 20 bases in the middle. This CDR3 is built from 15 residues. The germline gives CDR1 MNHEY, CDR2 SMNVEV (reference sequence). CDR3 nucleotides: TGTGCCGGCAACTCTCTAAAGGGCCTCCAAGAGACCCAGTACTTC. Its protein is CAGNSLKGLQETQYF.

A few counts support this clonotype. The V and J genes are TRBV5-1 and TRBJ1-1; 7 nucleotides agree with TRBD1. Germline V lookup: CDR1 SGHRS, CDR2 YFSETQ. This CDR3 spans 16 amino acids. The J segment lost 1 base and the V segment lost 0 bases, leaving 6 bases of the junction unmatched. The CDR3 DNA reads TGCGCCAGCAGCTTGGGGCCGGACAGGCCGAACACTGAAGCTTTCTTT. Translating gives CASSLGPDRPNTEAFF.

This clonotype was observed at least ten times. The chain is built from TRBV28 and TRBJ2-1; D is uncertain. The V end lost 5 bases, the J end lost 5 bases, and 7 bases lay between the germline ends. The CDR3 length is 12 residues. CDR1 is MDHEN, CDR2 SYDVKM, per germline. CDR3 coding DNA: TGTGCCAGCAGTACCCGGCACAATGAGCAGTTCTTC. Residues: CASSTRHNEQFF. The full variable domain, in which reference TRBV28 and TRBJ2-1 provide the parts outside the CDR3, is DVKVTQSSRYLVKRTGEKVFLECVQDMDHENMFWYRQDPGLGLRLIYFSYDVKMKEKGDIPEGYSVSREKKERFSLILESASTNQTSMYLCASSTRHNEQFFGPGTRLTVL.

The chain joins TRBV20-1 to TRBJ1-1; D uncertain. Germline-derived CDR1 and CDR2 are DFQATT and SNEGSKA (reference sequence). The CDR3 sequence is 14 residues long. V was shortened by 3 bases and J by 4 bases, with 15 bases between the two germline ends. The CDR3: CSARPSRGITEAFF. CDR3 nucleotides: TGCAGTGCTAGGCCCAGTCGAGGGATCACTGAAGCTTTCTTT.

This sequence joins TRBV20-1 and TRBJ2-5; the D gene is possibly TRBD2 (5 bases). Trimming shortened V by 2 bases and J by 2 bases, and 12 bases separated the two germline ends. The CDR3 is 14 amino acids. Germline CDR1 and CDR2: DFQATT and SNEGSKA (reference sequence). CDR3: CSARRLLGQETQYF. In DNA, the CDR3 is TGCAGTGCTAGACGGCTACTAGGACAAGAGACCCAGTACTTC.

There are many counts of this clonotype. The V call is TRBV5-1, the J call TRBJ2-5; 7 bases line up with TRBD2. Trimming removed 4 bases from V and 5 bases from J; junction bases left unmatched: 11. Germline lookup yields CDR1 SGHRS and CDR2 YFSETQ. CDR3 length: 15 residues. CDR3 DNA sequence: TGCGCCAGCAGCCTTTTCGGGACTACCCAGGAGACCCAGTACTTC. Encoded protein: CASSLFGTTQETQYF.

A remark on this clonotype: Mismatch with germline at one junction end may stem from a read error. The chain recombines TRBV28 with TRBJ2-5, with D maybe TRBD2 (5 bases). The DNA end lines up better with TRBJ2-7; the J call may be wrong. Germline loops: CDR1 MDHEN, CDR2 SYDVKM. CDR3 size: 16 residues. Here the CDR3 DNA reads TGTGCCTGCAGTGGAGTGGACGGCGCGGGCACCTACGAGCAGTACTTC. Translated: CACSGVDGAGTYEQYF.

In this sample, this clonotype turned up many times. The chain couples TRBV6-6 to TRBJ2-3; 7 bases line up with TRBD2. Germline CDR1 reads MNHNY; CDR2 reads SVGAGI (reference sequence). The CDR3 loop spans 17 amino acids. J lost 4 bases, V lost 0 bases, and 10 bases had no gene match. The CDR3 loop is CASSYSPGGSRSDTQYF. In DNA, the CDR3 is TGTGCCAGCAGTTACTCCCCGGGCGGGAGTAGATCAGATACGCAGTATTTT.

V is TRBV7-2 and J is TRBJ2-7, with D unresolved. V was shortened by 1 base and J by 2 bases, with 9 bases between the two germline ends. This CDR3 comprises 14 residues. Germline CDR1 SGHTA, CDR2 FQGNSA. The CDR3 coding sequence is TGTGCCAGCAGCTTAGGAAAAGGCGCCTACGAGCAGTACTTC. It is translated as CASSLGKGAYEQYF.

This clonotype was recorded at least ten times. J is TRBJ2-3 and V is TRBV28; D is ambiguous. This CDR3 has 14 amino acids. V shed 7 bases and J shed 0 bases, with 11 bases lying between them. In germline, CDR1 is MDHEN, CDR2 SYDVKM. The DNA of the CDR3 is TGTGCCAGCAAGGTGGCAGTCAGCACAGATACGCAGTATTTT. Translating it yields CASKVAVSTDTQYF.

The table lists this clonotype with many counts. The rearrangement joins TRBV6-5 to TRBJ2-7; D is possibly TRBD2 (7 bases). Germline loops: CDR1 MNHEY, CDR2 SVGAGI. CDR3 length: 15 residues. V was cut by 8 bases and J by 1 base, with 18 bases left in between. The CDR3 is CASPRGLARSYEQYF. The CDR3 nucleotides read TGTGCCAGCCCGCGGGGGCTAGCGAGGTCCTACGAGCAGTACTTC.

This clonotype was seen repeatedly, ten times or more. The CDR3 sequence is CASSPRTSGQETQYF. The CDR3 DNA is TGTGCCAGCAGTCCTAGGACTAGCGGGCAAGAGACCCAGTACTTC. The chain has TRBV12-3 or TRBV12-4 and TRBJ2-5; the match to TRBD2 covers 11 bases. Losses at the gene ends were 5 bases for V and 2 bases for J; bases not matched to a gene: 4. The CDR3 has 15 residues.

Concerning this clonotype itself: A much larger clone lies one base from this, so it may be a read error. This chain connects TRBV20-1 to TRBJ1-2; D might be TRBD1 (5 bases). Germline V gene lookup returns CDR1 DFQATT and CDR2 SNEGSKA (reference sequence). The V and J ends lost 2 bases and 6 bases respectively, with 19 bases between them. The CDR3 loop spans 15 amino acids. For the CDR3, the DNA is TGCAGTGCTAGACTCTCCGGGGGTAATGACAATGGCTACACCTTC. This codes for CSARLSGGNDNGYTF.

V is TRBV11-2 and J is TRBJ2-6; D remains unclear. The ends were cut back, 0 bases at V and 6 bases at J, with 9 bases in the middle. Germline values: CDR1 SGHAT, CDR2 FQNNGV. The CDR3 has 15 residues. The CDR3 spells CASSLEWGMANVLTF. CDR3 in DNA: TGTGCCAGCAGCTTAGAATGGGGAATGGCCAACGTCCTGACTTTC.

The rearrangement joins TRBV5-1 to TRBJ1-2; D is uncertain. CDR1 is SGHRS and CDR2 is YFSETQ in the germline V gene. Trimming pared 1 base from V and 0 bases from J, leaving 10 bases between. This CDR3 has 15 amino acids. The CDR3 region is CASSLSTISNYGYTF. Here the CDR3 DNA reads TGCGCCAGCAGCTTGTCTACGATTTCTAACTATGGCTACACCTTC.

This clonotype was recorded at least ten times. This chain joins TRBV28 and TRBJ2-7; a possible D gene is TRBD1 (6 bases). The V gene lost 5 bases and the J gene lost 4 bases, with 15 bases spanning the gap. Per the germline V gene, CDR1 is MDHEN and CDR2 is SYDVKM. The CDR3 is 14 residues long. In DNA, the CDR3 is TGTGCCAGCAGTGCCCCACAGGGATCTTACGAGCAGTACTTC. It translates to CASSAPQGSYEQYF.

This clonotype was seen ten or more times. This chain joins TRBV9 and TRBJ2-3; D is unclear. Germline CDR1 is SGDLS and CDR2 is YYNGEE. V lost 8 bases and J lost 0, with 10 bases in between. CDR3 length: 13 residues. The CDR3 DNA reads as TGTGCCAGTGCTAGGTCTAGCACAGATACGCAGTATTTT. Its protein is CASARSSTDTQYF.

There are a few counts of this clonotype. The J gene is TRBJ2-2, the V gene TRBV5-1; 8 nucleotides line up with TRBD1. This CDR3 spans 16 amino acids. V gave up 0 bases and J gave up 0 bases; unmatched junction bases: 1. Germline CDR1 and CDR2: SGHRS and YFSETQ. CDR3 in amino acids: CASSLGTGSNTGELFF. The CDR3 bases are TGCGCCAGCAGCTTGGGGACAGGGTCGAACACCGGGGAGCTGTTTTTT.

The table lists this clonotype with many counts. This rearrangement joins TRBV2 to TRBJ2-1; 15 nucleotides align to TRBD2. CDR1 and CDR2 from the germline V gene are SNHLY and FYNNEI. Unmatched junction bases numbered 2, after V lost 4 bases and J lost 7 bases. The CDR3 consists of 15 residues. CDR3: CASSAGLAGGNEQFF. Written as DNA, the CDR3 is TGTGCCAGCAGTGCGGGACTAGCGGGAGGTAATGAGCAGTTCTTC. Full variable domain (rest looked up from reference TRBV2 and TRBJ2-1): EPEVTQTPSHQVTQMGQEVILRCVPISNHLYFYWYRQILGQKVEFLVSFYNNEISEKSEIFDDQFSVERPDGSNFTLKIRSTKLEDSAMYFCASSAGLAGGNEQFFGPGTRLTVL.